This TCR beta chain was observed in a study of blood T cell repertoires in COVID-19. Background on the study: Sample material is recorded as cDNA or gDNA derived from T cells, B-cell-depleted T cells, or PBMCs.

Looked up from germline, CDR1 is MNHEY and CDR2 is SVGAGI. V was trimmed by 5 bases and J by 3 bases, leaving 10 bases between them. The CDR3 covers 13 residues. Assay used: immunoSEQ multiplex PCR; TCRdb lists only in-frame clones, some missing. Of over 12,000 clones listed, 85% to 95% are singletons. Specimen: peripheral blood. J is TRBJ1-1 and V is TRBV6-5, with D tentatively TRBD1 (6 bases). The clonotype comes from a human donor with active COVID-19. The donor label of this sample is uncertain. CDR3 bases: TGTGCCAGCAGTACTCAGGGGTACACTGAAGCTTTCTTT. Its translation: CASSTQGYTEAFF.